A single sample gave rise to the 5 T cell receptor beta chains below, sequenced in a study of cytomegalovirus exposure and HLA in healthy donors. Measured with immunoSEQ multiplex PCR; TCRdb has only the in-frame clones, and not every one. The sample includes about 130,000 clones, approximately 89% of them seen just once. Material: PBMCs. The origin of the receptors is a man aged 25-40 years in good health and CMV-seronegative.

V and J are TRBV19 and TRBJ1-2, with D hard to call. The V end lost 2 bases, the J end lost 7 bases, and 23 bases lay between the germline ends. The CDR3 loop spans 17 amino acids. Germline loops: CDR1 LNHDA, CDR2 SQIVND (reference sequence). CDR3 region: CASSISPRVFEGSGYTF. In DNA, the CDR3 is TGTGCCAGTAGTATATCCCCCCGGGTTTTTGAAGGAAGTGGCTACACCTTC.

The rearrangement uses TRBV4-1 and TRBJ1-2; TRBD1 matches at 7 bases. The CDR3 length is 14 residues. Per the germline V gene, CDR1 is MGHRA and CDR2 is YSYEKL. With 4 bases clipped from V and 3 bases from J, the junction kept 5 bases outside the gene matches. The CDR3 DNA is TGCGCCAGCAGCCGCCAAGGGACAGACTATGGCTACACCTTC. This translates into CASSRQGTDYGYTF.

This chain joins TRBV6-5 and TRBJ2-7; TRBD2 matches 11 bases. The CDR3 loop spans 16 amino acids. Germline V CDR1 and CDR2: MNHEY, SVGAGI. Trimming cost V 0 bases and J 0 bases; bases outside gene matches: 1. For the CDR3, the DNA is TGTGCCAGCAGTTACTCGACTAGCGGGGCCTCCTACGAGCAGTACTTC. Protein sequence: CASSYSTSGASYEQYF.

V gene TRBV19 combines with J gene TRBJ1-5; 9 bases are a match to TRBD1. Germline CDR1 and CDR2: LNHDA and SQIVND (reference sequence). The CDR3 is made up of 16 amino acids. V dropped 4 bases and J dropped 2; count of bases not matched to a gene: 6. CDR3: CASSKTGGNGNQPQHF. For the CDR3, the DNA is TGTGCCAGTAGTAAGACAGGGGGTAATGGCAATCAGCCCCAGCATTTT.

This chain links TRBV7-3 with TRBJ2-7, with unresolved D. This CDR3 spans 12 amino acids. The V gene's germline CDR1 is SGHTA and CDR2 FQGTGA. Trimming took 2 bases from V and 2 from J, leaving 4 bases between them. CDR3 region: CASSLPPYEQYF. CDR3 sequence (DNA): TGTGCCAGCAGCTTACCTCCCTACGAGCAGTACTTC.